The 25 T cell receptor beta chains given below trace back to one sample, sequenced in a study of blood T cell repertoires in COVID-19. Sequencing was performed with immunoSEQ multiplex PCR; in TCRdb, only in-frame clones are kept and a portion is missing. The sample has almost 300,000 clones; around nine tenths are singletons. Sequences were obtained from peripheral blood. Receptors originate from a man between 65 and 85 years old with acute or convalescent COVID-19.

In this sample, this clone turned up once. The V and J genes are TRBV5-1 and TRBJ2-1, with 9 bases identical to TRBD1. Germline V CDR1 and CDR2: SGHRS, YFSETQ. Germline trimming cut 4 bases from V and 5 bases from J; bases unmatched to any gene: 13. The CDR3 contains 17 residues. This CDR3 reads CASSKNTGTGSNNEQFF. CDR3 sequence (DNA): TGCGCCAGCAGCAAGAACACCGGGACAGGGTCTAACAATGAGCAGTTCTTC. Full variable domain (remainder filled in from reference TRBV5-1 and TRBJ2-1): KAGVTQTPRYLIKTRGQQVTLSCSPISGHRSVSWYQQTPGQGLQFLFEYFSETQRNKGNFPGRFSGRQFSNSRSEMNVSTLELGDSALYLCASSKNTGTGSNNEQFFGPGTRLTVL.

V gene TRBV2 combines with J gene TRBJ2-5; D may be TRBD1 (6 bases). Looked up from germline, CDR1 is SNHLY and CDR2 is FYNNEI. CDR3 length equals 15 residues. V was clipped by 0 bases and J by 2 bases, with 10 bases between them. The chain's CDR3 is CASSEATGTQETQYF. CDR3 coding DNA: TGTGCCAGCAGTGAAGCGACAGGTACACAAGAGACCCAGTACTTC.

V is TRBV3-1 (or the pseudogene TRBV3-2) and J is TRBJ2-7; D possibly corresponds to TRBD2 (6 bases). This CDR3 has 16 residues. V lost 1 base and J 0 bases, leaving 13 bases between the germline ends. CDR1 is LGHDT and CDR2 is YNNKEL in the germline V gene (reference sequence). The CDR3 loop is CASSQGHGTPSYEQYF. The CDR3 bases are TGTGCCAGCAGCCAAGGTCATGGGACTCCCTCCTACGAGCAGTACTTC.

The V and J genes are TRBV7-2 and TRBJ2-7; D ambiguous. This CDR3 region has 12 residues. Trimming cost V 5 bases and J 3 bases, with 8 bases left between them. Germline lookup yields CDR1 SGHTA and CDR2 FQGNSA. For the CDR3, the DNA is TGTGCCAGCAGCGCTTTCTACTACGAGCAGTACTTC. Protein: CASSAFYYEQYF. Looking up the rest from reference TRBV7-2 and TRBJ2-7 gives the full variable domain: GAGVSQSPSNKVTEKGKDVELRCDPISGHTALYWYRQSLGQGLEFLIYFQGNSAPDKSGLPSDRFSAERTGGSVSTLTIQRTQQEDSAVYLCASSAFYYEQYFGPGTRLTVT.

The chain couples TRBV7-2 to TRBJ1-2, with 9 bases fitting TRBD1. With V trimmed by 5 bases and J by 8 bases, 9 bases remained unmatched. Germline V gene sequence: CDR1 SGHTA, CDR2 FQGNSA. There are 14 residues in the CDR3. DNA of the CDR3: TGTGCCAGCAGCCCTGGACAGGGGTATATCGGCTACACCTTC. Encoded protein: CASSPGQGYIGYTF. The whole variable domain, filled in from reference TRBV7-2 and TRBJ1-2, reads GAGVSQSPSNKVTEKGKDVELRCDPISGHTALYWYRQSLGQGLEFLIYFQGNSAPDKSGLPSDRFSAERTGGSVSTLTIQRTQQEDSAVYLCASSPGQGYIGYTFGSGTRLTVV.

The J gene is TRBJ2-5, the V gene TRBV29-1, with 8 bases lining up with TRBD1. The CDR3 covers 12 residues. After removal of 5 bases from V and 5 bases from J, the junction contained 4 bases not matched to a gene. CDR1 is SQVTM and CDR2 is ANQGSEA in the germline V gene. The CDR3 sequence: CSVYRGSETQYF. Here the CDR3 DNA reads TGCAGCGTTTACAGGGGGTCGGAGACCCAGTACTTC.

The CDR3 bases are TGCAGCCTTCGGACAGACACTGAAGCTTTCTTT. This encodes CSLRTDTEAFF. V gene TRBV29-1 combines with J gene TRBJ1-1; tentative D call: TRBD1 (6 bases). V dropped 8 bases and J dropped 3 bases, with 10 bases sitting between them. Germline CDR1 and CDR2: SQVTM and ANQGSEA. The CDR3 runs 11 residues. Complete variable domain (other parts from reference TRBV29-1 and TRBJ1-1): SAVISQKPSRDICQRGTSLTIQCQVDSQVTMMFWYRQQPGQSLTLIATANQGSEATYESGFVIDKFPISRPNLTFSTLTVSNMSPEDSSIYLCSLRTDTEAFFGQGTRLTVV.

Only one count was recorded for this clone. The V gene is TRBV9, the J gene TRBJ2-1; a possible D gene is TRBD2 (6 bases). CDR3 size: 15 residues. Germline V gene data show CDR1 as SGDLS and CDR2 as YYNGEE. V dropped 0 bases and J dropped 6 bases, with 13 bases sitting between them. The CDR3 nucleotides read TGTGCCAGCAGCGTAGGATCGGGGGTGGTCAATGAGCAGTTCTTC. Residues: CASSVGSGVVNEQFF.

The chain carries TRBV24-1 and TRBJ2-7, with 10 bases fitting TRBD1. V was clipped by 4 bases and J by 2 bases; unmatched bases: 4. The CDR3 spans 15 residues. Germline V gene data show CDR1 as KGHDR and CDR2 as SFDVKD. The CDR3 reads CATSESGTGAYEQYF. CDR3 bases: TGTGCCACCAGTGAATCCGGGACAGGGGCCTACGAGCAGTACTTC.

This clone has just a few counts. This rearrangement joins TRBV19 to TRBJ2-5; 9 bases are a match to TRBD2. The CDR3 length is 15 residues. CDR1 is LNHDA and CDR2 is SQIVND in the germline V gene (reference sequence). Germline trimming cut 4 bases from V and 9 bases from J; bases unmatched to any gene: 12. The DNA for the CDR3 is TGTGCCAGTAGTAAGGGTAGCGGGGGTACGTGGCCCCAGTACTTC. It specifies CASSKGSGGTWPQYF.

The J gene is TRBJ2-3, the V gene TRBV5-1, with 9 bases matching TRBD2. The CDR3 is 16 residues long. The V gene end was trimmed by 3 bases and the J gene end by 3 bases; junction bases not matched to a gene: 8. Germline V gene lookup returns CDR1 SGHRS and CDR2 YFSETQ. The CDR3: CASSSGNSGRTDTQYF. Written as DNA, the CDR3 is TGCGCCAGCAGCTCTGGAAACAGCGGGAGGACAGATACGCAGTATTTT.

V usage is TRBV9 and J usage is TRBJ2-2; D might be TRBD2 (6 bases). CDR1 SGDLS and CDR2 YYNGEE come from the germline V gene. The ends were cut back, 4 bases at V and 3 bases at J, with 16 bases in the middle. CDR3 size: 16 residues. In DNA, the CDR3 is TGTGCCAGCAGCCCAGAGGAGGGAAGCGACACCGGGGAGCTGTTTTTT. Translating it yields CASSPEEGSDTGELFF. The whole variable domain, filled in from reference TRBV9 and TRBJ2-2, reads DSGVTQTPKHLITATGQRVTLRCSPRSGDLSVYWYQQSLDQGLQFLIQYYNGEERAKGNILERFSAQQFPDLHSELNLSSLELGDSALYFCASSPEEGSDTGELFFGEGSRLTVL.

The chain uses TRBV5-4 and TRBJ2-7; 11 nucleotides align to TRBD2. The CDR3 covers 17 residues. Germline V CDR1 and CDR2: SGHNT, YYREEE (reference sequence). After removal of 5 bases from V and 0 bases from J, the junction contained 10 bases not matched to a gene. The CDR3 coding sequence is TGTGCCAGCAGAAAACATGCGACTAGCGGGACCTCCTACGAGCAGTACTTC. It is translated as CASRKHATSGTSYEQYF.

The chain is built from TRBV28 and TRBJ1-6; D uncertain. CDR3 size: 14 residues. Trimming cost V 3 bases and J 7 bases, with 10 bases left between them. Looked up from germline, CDR1 is MDHEN and CDR2 is SYDVKM. The CDR3 nucleotides read TGTGCCAGCAGTTTTCAGTCTAGGAATTCACCCCTCCACTTT. Protein sequence: CASSFQSRNSPLHF. The full variable domain, rest sourced from reference TRBV28 and TRBJ1-6, is DVKVTQSSRYLVKRTGEKVFLECVQDMDHENMFWYRQDPGLGLRLIYFSYDVKMKEKGDIPEGYSVSREKKERFSLILESASTNQTSMYLCASSFQSRNSPLHFGNGTRLTVT.

V gene TRBV3-1 (or the pseudogene TRBV3-2) combines with J gene TRBJ1-2, with 10 bases identical to TRBD1. Trimming took 4 bases from V and 2 from J; bases not matched to a gene: 4. In germline, CDR1 is LGHDT, CDR2 YNNKEL (reference sequence). This CDR3 comprises 15 residues. The CDR3 spells CASSRDRGQNYGYTF. CDR3 DNA: TGTGCCAGCAGCCGTGACAGGGGGCAAAACTATGGCTACACCTTC.

The rearrangement uses TRBV12-5 and TRBJ2-7; 11 bases agree with TRBD1. CDR3 length equals 18 residues. Germline-derived CDR1 and CDR2 are LGHNT and FRNRAP. Trimming cost V 3 bases and J 1 base; bases outside gene matches: 11. As DNA, the CDR3 is TGTGCTAGTGGTTTCCGGACAGGGGGCTTTTTTTGGTCCTACGAGCAGTACTTC. Translation: CASGFRTGGFFWSYEQYF.

The rearrangement links TRBV7-2 to TRBJ2-2, with D unclear. This CDR3 region has 13 residues. V lost 5 bases and J 8 bases, leaving 12 bases between the germline ends. The germline V gene encodes CDR1 SGHTA and CDR2 FQGNSA. The CDR3 reads CASSPRVGGELFF. CDR3 bases: TGTGCCAGCAGCCCCCGGGTCGGTGGGGAGCTGTTTTTT.

The chain links TRBV11-2 to TRBJ2-5; the match to TRBD2 covers 10 bases. The V gene end was trimmed by 3 bases and the J gene end by 4 bases; junction bases not matched to a gene: 8. Germline lookup yields CDR1 SGHAT and CDR2 FQNNGV. This CDR3 region has 16 residues. The CDR3 DNA sequence: TGTGCCAGCAGCTTTCTCTCTAGCGGGAGTGGAGAGACCCAGTACTTC. It codes for CASSFLSSGSGETQYF.

The V gene is TRBV10-3, the J gene TRBJ2-2, with TRBD2 identical over 13 bases. V was clipped by 4 bases and J by 0 bases; unmatched bases: 2. This CDR3 has 17 residues. CDR1 ENHRY and CDR2 SYGVKD come from the germline V gene. The CDR3 nucleotides read TGTGCCATCAGTGGGGGACTAGCGGGATCGAACACCGGGGAGCTGTTTTTT. Translation: CAISGGLAGSNTGELFF.

The genes are TRBV10-2 and TRBJ1-4, with D unresolved. CDR3 length: 18 residues. Germline CDR1 and CDR2: WSHSY and SAAADI. V was pared by 4 bases and J by 0 bases, with 18 bases between. CDR3 protein: CASSAVGGIGATNEKLFF. CDR3 nucleotides: TGCGCCAGCAGTGCGGTTGGAGGGATTGGGGCAACTAATGAAAAACTGTTTTTT.

Worth noting for this clone: In the same sample, other DNA sequences code for this CDR3. This chain uses TRBV12-3 or TRBV12-4 with TRBJ1-5; D remains ambiguous. V was cut by 4 bases and J by 4 bases, with 8 bases left in between. This CDR3 has 13 residues. The CDR3, as DNA: TGTGCCAGCAGTTGGGCTCGGAATCAGCCCCAGCATTTT. Translating it yields CASSWARNQPQHF.

V and J are TRBV30 and TRBJ2-5, with unresolved D. CDR1 is GTSNPN, CDR2 SVGIG, per germline (reference sequence). V lost 8 bases and J lost 0, with 10 bases in between. CDR3 length: 12 amino acids. CDR3 loop: CARSTNQETQYF. CDR3 in DNA: TGTGCCAGATCGACAAACCAAGAGACCCAGTACTTC.

The genes are TRBV11-2 and TRBJ2-7; 10 positions match TRBD2. The CDR3 covers 16 residues. Germline lookup yields CDR1 SGHAT and CDR2 FQNNGV. V was pared by 1 base and J by 5 bases, with 8 bases of the junction left unmatched. The CDR3 sequence: CASSLGLAGSLHEQYF. The DNA for the CDR3 is TGTGCCAGCAGCTTAGGACTAGCGGGTTCCCTCCACGAGCAGTACTTC.

The chain employs TRBV2 and TRBJ2-2, with D unclear. The CDR3 loop spans 14 amino acids. Trimming removed 3 bases from V and 1 base from J, with 6 bases in between. The germline gives CDR1 SNHLY, CDR2 FYNNEI. CDR3 protein: CASSERRNTGELFF. CDR3 nucleotide sequence: TGTGCCAGCAGTGAGAGGCGGAACACCGGGGAGCTGTTTTTT.

In its sample, this clone was seen a few times. This chain connects TRBV6-2 or TRBV6-3 to TRBJ2-7; 10 bases are shared with TRBD1. The V gene's germline CDR1 is MNHEY and CDR2 SVGEGT. The CDR3 has 14 amino acids. The junction had 1 base not matched to a gene; V was cut back by 1 base and J by 4 bases. The CDR3, as DNA: TGTGCCAGCAGTTACTTGGGACAGGGGTACGAGCAGTACTTC. It encodes CASSYLGQGYEQYF.